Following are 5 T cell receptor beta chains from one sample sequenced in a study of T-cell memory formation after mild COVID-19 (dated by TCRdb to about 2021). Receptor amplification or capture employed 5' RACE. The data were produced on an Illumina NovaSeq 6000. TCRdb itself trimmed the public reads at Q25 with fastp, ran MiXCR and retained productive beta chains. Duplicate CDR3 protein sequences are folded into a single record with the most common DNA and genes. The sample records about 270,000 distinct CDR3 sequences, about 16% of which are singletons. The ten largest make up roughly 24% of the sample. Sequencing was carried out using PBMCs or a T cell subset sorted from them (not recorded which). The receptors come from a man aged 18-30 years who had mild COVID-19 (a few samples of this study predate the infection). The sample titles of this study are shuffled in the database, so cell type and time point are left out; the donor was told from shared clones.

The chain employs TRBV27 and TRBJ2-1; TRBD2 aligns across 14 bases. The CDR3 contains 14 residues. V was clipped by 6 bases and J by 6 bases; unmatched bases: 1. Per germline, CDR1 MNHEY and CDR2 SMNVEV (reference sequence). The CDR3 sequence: CASSGTSGGNEQFF. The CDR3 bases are TGTGCCAGCAGCGGGACTAGCGGGGGCAATGAGCAGTTCTTC.

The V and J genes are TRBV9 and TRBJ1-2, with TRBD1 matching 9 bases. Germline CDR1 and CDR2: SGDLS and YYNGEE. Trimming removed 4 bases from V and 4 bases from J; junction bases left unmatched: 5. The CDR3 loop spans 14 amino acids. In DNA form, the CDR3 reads TGTGCCAGCAGCCCAGGGACAGGGACCTATGGCTACACCTTC. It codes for CASSPGTGTYGYTF.

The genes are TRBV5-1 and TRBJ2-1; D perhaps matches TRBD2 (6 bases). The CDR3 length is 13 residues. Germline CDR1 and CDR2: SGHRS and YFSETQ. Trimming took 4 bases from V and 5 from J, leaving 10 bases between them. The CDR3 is CASSPWTNNEQFF. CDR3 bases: TGCGCCAGCAGCCCCTGGACTAACAATGAGCAGTTCTTC. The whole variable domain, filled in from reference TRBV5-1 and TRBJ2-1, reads KAGVTQTPRYLIKTRGQQVTLSCSPISGHRSVSWYQQTPGQGLQFLFEYFSETQRNKGNFPGRFSGRQFSNSRSEMNVSTLELGDSALYLCASSPWTNNEQFFGPGTRLTVL.

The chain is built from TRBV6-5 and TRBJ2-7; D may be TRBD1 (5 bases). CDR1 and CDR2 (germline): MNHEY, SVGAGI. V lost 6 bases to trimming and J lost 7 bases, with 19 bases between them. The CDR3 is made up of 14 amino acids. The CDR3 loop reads CASSTGVTKGEQYF. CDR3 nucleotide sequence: TGTGCCAGCAGCACGGGCGTGACAAAGGGGGAGCAGTACTTC.

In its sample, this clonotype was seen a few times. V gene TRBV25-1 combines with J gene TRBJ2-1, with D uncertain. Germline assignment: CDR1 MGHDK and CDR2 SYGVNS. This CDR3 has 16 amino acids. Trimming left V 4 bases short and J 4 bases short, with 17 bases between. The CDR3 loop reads CASSAQDGRQYNEQFF. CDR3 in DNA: TGTGCCAGCAGTGCCCAGGACGGACGTCAATACAATGAGCAGTTCTTC.